These 12 T cell receptor beta chains came from one sample sequenced in a study of T cells in Graves' hyperthyroidism and ophthalmopathy. From RNA transcripts, TCR beta CDR3 regions were amplified. When the TCR CDR3 underwent first-round RT-PCR, the HTBI primer set was used. Via MiXCR, TCRdb re-called the multiplex PCR reads, giving one row per CDR3 protein. The repertoire includes around 700,000 distinct CDR3 sequences, around a sixth of them detected once, and 15% to 20% sits in the top ten. The sequencing input was blood. The receptors stem from a woman aged 45-65 years with Graves' hyperthyroidism that later progressed to Graves' ophthalmopathy.

This clonotype was counted ten times or more. The gene calls are TRBV5-1 and TRBJ1-2; D remains ambiguous. Trimming pared 3 bases from V and 1 base from J, leaving 10 bases between. Germline V gives CDR1 SGHRS, CDR2 YFSETQ. This CDR3 comprises 14 residues. The CDR3 reads CASSSDPVNYGYTF. In DNA, the CDR3 is TGCGCCAGCAGCTCGGACCCGGTTAACTATGGCTACACCTTC.

This chain joins TRBV2 and TRBJ2-3; D perhaps matches TRBD2 (5 bases). Germline lookup yields CDR1 SNHLY and CDR2 FYNNEI. This CDR3 contains 14 residues. V was trimmed by 6 bases and J by 0 bases, leaving 10 bases between them. CDR3 nucleotide sequence: TGTGCCAGCAGGCAGCGGATAAGCACAGATACGCAGTATTTT. Protein product: CASRQRISTDTQYF.

The chain employs TRBV7-8 and TRBJ2-1, with D possibly TRBD2 on 5 matching bases. This CDR3 is 19 amino acids long. Germline assignment: CDR1 SGHVS and CDR2 FQNEAQ. The germline V and J ends were trimmed by 2 bases and 0 bases, with 20 bases remaining between them. The CDR3: CASSLTSVLQEFSYNEQFF. In DNA form, the CDR3 reads TGTGCCAGCAGCTTAACTAGTGTGTTGCAGGAGTTCTCCTACAATGAGCAGTTCTTC. Looking up the rest from reference TRBV7-8 and TRBJ2-1 gives the full variable domain: GAGVSQSPRYKVAKRGQDVALRCDPISGHVSLFWYQQALGQGPEFLTYFQNEAQLDKSGLPSDRFFAERPEGSVSTLKIQRTQQEDSAVYLCASSLTSVLQEFSYNEQFFGPGTRLTVL.

V and J are TRBV12-3 or TRBV12-4 and TRBJ1-1, with unresolved D. CDR3 length: 12 amino acids. Trimming took 6 bases from V and 3 from J, leaving 8 bases between them. The CDR3 is CASRMQHTEAFF. The CDR3 DNA follows: TGTGCCAGCAGGATGCAGCACACTGAAGCTTTCTTT.

This clonotype was detected a few times. The chain couples TRBV19 to TRBJ2-5, with D unresolved. The germline gives CDR1 LNHDA, CDR2 SQIVND (reference sequence). This CDR3 spans 13 amino acids. V shed 4 bases and J shed 1 base, with 7 bases lying between them. In DNA, the CDR3 is TGTGCCAGTAGTACCGACGGCCAAGAGACCCAGTACTTC. Its translation is CASSTDGQETQYF.

This clonotype was observed many times. The chain links TRBV20-1 to TRBJ2-1; D remains unclear. Trimming pared 3 bases from V and 0 bases from J, leaving 9 bases between. Germline lookup yields CDR1 DFQATT and CDR2 SNEGSKA (reference sequence). The CDR3 has 14 residues. Here the CDR3 reads CSASWYRSYNEQFF. CDR3 DNA: TGCAGTGCTAGTTGGTACCGCTCCTACAATGAGCAGTTCTTC.

The DNA for the CDR3 is TGTGCCAGCCACGACAGGGTTGGTTCACCCCTCCACTTT. Residues: CASHDRVGSPLHF. The chain couples TRBV6-1 to TRBJ1-6, with 7 positions matching TRBD1. The V gene end was trimmed by 8 bases and the J gene end by 9 bases; junction bases not matched to a gene: 7. CDR1 is MNHNS, CDR2 SASEGT, per germline. This CDR3 has 13 residues.

This clonotype has a handful of counts. The rearrangement joins TRBV19 to TRBJ2-1, with 7 nucleotides matching TRBD2. V was clipped by 7 bases and J by 3 bases; unmatched bases: 9. Per the germline V gene, CDR1 is LNHDA and CDR2 is SQIVND (reference sequence). This CDR3 region has 15 residues. Here the CDR3 reads CASTRGLADYNEQFF. For the CDR3, the DNA is TGTGCCAGTACTCGGGGCCTAGCGGACTACAATGAGCAGTTCTTC. The whole variable domain, remainder taken from reference TRBV19 and TRBJ2-1, is DGGITQSPKYLFRKEGQNVTLSCEQNLNHDAMYWYRQDPGQGLRLIYYSQIVNDFQKGDIAEGYSVSREKKESFPLTVTSAQKNPTAFYLCASTRGLADYNEQFFGPGTRLTVL.

The chain has TRBV20-1 and TRBJ1-4, with a tentative D call TRBD1 (5 bases). Germline CDR1 reads DFQATT; CDR2 reads SNEGSKA (reference sequence). The V end lost 1 base, the J end lost 6 bases, and 12 bases lay between the germline ends. This CDR3 spans 14 amino acids. The CDR3 loop is CSARGGVVDEKLFF. CDR3 sequence (DNA): TGCAGTGCTAGAGGAGGGGTTGTTGATGAAAAACTGTTTTTT.

This clonotype has only a few counts. The chain links TRBV19 to TRBJ1-5, with D possibly being TRBD1 (5 bases). CDR1 is LNHDA, CDR2 SQIVND, per germline (reference sequence). Trimming removed 5 bases at V and 0 bases at J, with 11 bases between. CDR3 size: 15 residues. CDR3 region: CASSGDGYSNQPQHF. The CDR3 region has the DNA TGTGCCAGTAGTGGGGACGGGTATAGCAATCAGCCCCAGCATTTT. The variable domain in full, completed from reference TRBV19 and TRBJ1-5, reads DGGITQSPKYLFRKEGQNVTLSCEQNLNHDAMYWYRQDPGQGLRLIYYSQIVNDFQKGDIAEGYSVSREKKESFPLTVTSAQKNPTAFYLCASSGDGYSNQPQHFGDGTRLSIL.

This clonotype was counted a few times. The V call is TRBV29-1, the J call TRBJ1-1; D is undetermined. The germline CDR1 and CDR2 sequences are SQVTM and ANQGSEA. The CDR3 extends over 11 amino acids. V lost 6 bases to trimming and J lost 8 bases, with 13 bases between them. CDR3 protein: CSVGKGTEAFF. The CDR3 DNA reads as TGCAGCGTGGGAAAGGGCACCGAAGCTTTCTTT.

This clonotype was seen at least ten times. The chain is built from TRBV2 and TRBJ2-3, with D tentatively TRBD2 (5 bases). The CDR3 sequence is 14 residues long. V was pared by 2 bases and J by 4 bases, with 10 bases between. Germline assignment: CDR1 SNHLY and CDR2 FYNNEI. CDR3 amino acids: CASSEIGEPDTQYF. The CDR3 nucleotides read TGTGCCAGCAGTGAAATCGGGGAGCCAGATACGCAGTATTTT.